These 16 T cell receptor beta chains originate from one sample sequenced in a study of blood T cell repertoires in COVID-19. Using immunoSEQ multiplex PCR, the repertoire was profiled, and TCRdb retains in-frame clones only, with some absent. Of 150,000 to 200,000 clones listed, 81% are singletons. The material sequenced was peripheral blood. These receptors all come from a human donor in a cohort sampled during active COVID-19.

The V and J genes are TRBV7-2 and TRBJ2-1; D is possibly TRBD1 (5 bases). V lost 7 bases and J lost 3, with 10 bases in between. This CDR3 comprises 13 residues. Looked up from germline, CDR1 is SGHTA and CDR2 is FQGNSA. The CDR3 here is CASTPDSYNEQFF. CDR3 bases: TGTGCCAGCACACCAGACAGCTACAATGAGCAGTTCTTC. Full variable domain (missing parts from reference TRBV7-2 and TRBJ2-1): GAGVSQSPSNKVTEKGKDVELRCDPISGHTALYWYRQSLGQGLEFLIYFQGNSAPDKSGLPSDRFSAERTGGSVSTLTIQRTQQEDSAVYLCASTPDSYNEQFFGPGTRLTVL.

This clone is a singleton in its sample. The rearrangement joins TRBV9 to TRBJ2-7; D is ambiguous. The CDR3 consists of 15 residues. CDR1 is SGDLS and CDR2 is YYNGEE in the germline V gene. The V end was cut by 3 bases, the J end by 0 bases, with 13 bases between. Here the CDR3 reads CASSAGVKSSYEQYF. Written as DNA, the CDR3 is TGTGCCAGCAGCGCTGGAGTAAAAAGCTCCTACGAGCAGTACTTC.

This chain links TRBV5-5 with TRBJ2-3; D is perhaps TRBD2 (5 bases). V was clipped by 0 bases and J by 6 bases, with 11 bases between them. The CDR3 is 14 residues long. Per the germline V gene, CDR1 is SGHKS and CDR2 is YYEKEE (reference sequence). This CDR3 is CASSLARAVDTQYF. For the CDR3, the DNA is TGTGCCAGCAGCTTGGCTAGAGCGGTCGATACGCAGTATTTT. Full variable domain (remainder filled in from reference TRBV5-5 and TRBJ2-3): DAGVTQSPTHLIKTRGQQVTLRCSPISGHKSVSWYQQVLGQGPQFIFQYYEKEERGRGNFPDRFSARQFPNYSSELNVNALLLGDSALYLCASSLARAVDTQYFGPGTRLTVL.

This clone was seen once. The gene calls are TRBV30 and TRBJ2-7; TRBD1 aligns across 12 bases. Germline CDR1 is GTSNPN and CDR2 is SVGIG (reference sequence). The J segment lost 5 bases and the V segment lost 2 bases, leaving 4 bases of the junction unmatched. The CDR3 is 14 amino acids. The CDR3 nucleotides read TGTGCCTGGAGTTCGGGACAGGGGGCTGACGAGCAGTACTTC. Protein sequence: CAWSSGQGADEQYF. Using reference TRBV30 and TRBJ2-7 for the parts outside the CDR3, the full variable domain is SQTIHQWPATLVQPVGSPLSLECTVEGTSNPNLYWYRQAAGRGLQLLFYSVGIGQISSEVPQNLSASRPQDRQFILSSKKLLLSDSGFYLCAWSSGQGADEQYFGPGTRLTVT.

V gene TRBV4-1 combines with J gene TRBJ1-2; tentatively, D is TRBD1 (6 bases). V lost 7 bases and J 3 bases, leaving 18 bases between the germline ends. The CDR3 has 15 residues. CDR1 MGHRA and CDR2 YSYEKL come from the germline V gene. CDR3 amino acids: CASNLYTGTDYGYTF. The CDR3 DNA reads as TGCGCCAGCAACCTATACACAGGGACGGACTATGGCTACACCTTC.

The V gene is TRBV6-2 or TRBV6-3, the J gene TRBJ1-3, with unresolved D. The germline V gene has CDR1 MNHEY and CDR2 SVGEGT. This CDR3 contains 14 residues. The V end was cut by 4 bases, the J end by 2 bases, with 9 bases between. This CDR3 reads CASSSRQTGNTIYF. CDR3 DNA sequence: TGTGCCAGCAGTTCGCGGCAGACTGGAAACACCATATATTTT.

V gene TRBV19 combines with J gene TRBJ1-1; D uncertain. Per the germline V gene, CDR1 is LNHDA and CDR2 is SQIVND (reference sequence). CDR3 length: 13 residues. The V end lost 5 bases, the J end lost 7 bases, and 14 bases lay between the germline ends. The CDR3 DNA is TGTGCCAGTAGTTCCCGGGGAGGAGATGAAGCTTTCTTT. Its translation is CASSSRGGDEAFF.

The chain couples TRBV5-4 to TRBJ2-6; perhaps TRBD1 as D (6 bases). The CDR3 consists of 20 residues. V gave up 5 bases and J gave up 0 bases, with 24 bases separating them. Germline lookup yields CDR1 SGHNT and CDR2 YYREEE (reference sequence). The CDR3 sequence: CASRPGPPGTHISGANVLTF. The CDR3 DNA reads TGTGCCAGCAGGCCAGGCCCTCCCGGGACACATATCTCTGGGGCCAACGTCCTGACTTTC.

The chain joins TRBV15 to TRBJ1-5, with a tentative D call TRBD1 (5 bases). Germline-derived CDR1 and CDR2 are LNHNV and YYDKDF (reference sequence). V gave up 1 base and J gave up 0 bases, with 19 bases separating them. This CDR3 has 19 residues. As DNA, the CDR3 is TGTGCCACCAGCAGAGTTTTCTCCGGCGGGGCTAATAGCAATCAGCCCCAGCATTTT. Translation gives CATSRVFSGGANSNQPQHF.

The CDR3: CATSRLGLAGEYEQYF. The CDR3 DNA sequence: TGTGCCACCAGCAGACTGGGACTAGCGGGAGAATACGAGCAGTACTTC. The V and J genes are TRBV15 and TRBJ2-7; 14 nucleotides line up with TRBD2. The CDR3 contains 16 residues. CDR1 and CDR2 (germline): LNHNV, YYDKDF (reference sequence). V shed 2 bases, J shed 4 bases, and the junction held 4 bases outside the gene matches. Combining the CDR3 with reference TRBV15 and TRBJ2-7 gives the whole variable domain DAMVIQNPRYQVTQFGKPVTLSCSQTLNHNVMYWYQQKSSQAPKLLFHYYDKDFNNEADTPDNFQSRRPNTSFCFLDIRSPGLGDTAMYLCATSRLGLAGEYEQYFGPGTRLTVT.

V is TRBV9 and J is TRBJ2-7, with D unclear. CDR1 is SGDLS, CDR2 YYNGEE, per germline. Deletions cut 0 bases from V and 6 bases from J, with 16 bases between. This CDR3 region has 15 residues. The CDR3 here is CASSVGEAVGSEQYF. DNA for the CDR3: TGTGCCAGCAGCGTAGGTGAGGCAGTAGGCTCCGAGCAGTACTTC.

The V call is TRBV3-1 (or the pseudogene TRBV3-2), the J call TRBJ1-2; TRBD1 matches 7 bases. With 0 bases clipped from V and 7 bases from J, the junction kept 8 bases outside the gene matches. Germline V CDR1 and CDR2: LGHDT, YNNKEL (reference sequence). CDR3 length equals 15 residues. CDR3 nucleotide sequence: TGTGCCAGCAGCCAAGAGAGGAGGGGGCAAGGTGGCTACACCTTC. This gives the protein CASSQERRGQGGYTF.

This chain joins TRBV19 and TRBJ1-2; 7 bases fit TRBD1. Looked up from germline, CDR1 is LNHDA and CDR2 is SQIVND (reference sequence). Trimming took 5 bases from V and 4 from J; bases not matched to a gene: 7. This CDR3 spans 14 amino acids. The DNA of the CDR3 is TGTGCCAGTAGTGGGAGACAGGGAGGCTATGGCTACACCTTC. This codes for CASSGRQGGYGYTF.

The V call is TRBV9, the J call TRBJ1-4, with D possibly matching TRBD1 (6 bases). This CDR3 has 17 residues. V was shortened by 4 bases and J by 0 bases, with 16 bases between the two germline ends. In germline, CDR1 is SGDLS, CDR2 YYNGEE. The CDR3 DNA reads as TGTGCCAGCAGCACCCCAGGACAGAAAGCAACTAATGAAAAACTGTTTTTT. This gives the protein CASSTPGQKATNEKLFF.

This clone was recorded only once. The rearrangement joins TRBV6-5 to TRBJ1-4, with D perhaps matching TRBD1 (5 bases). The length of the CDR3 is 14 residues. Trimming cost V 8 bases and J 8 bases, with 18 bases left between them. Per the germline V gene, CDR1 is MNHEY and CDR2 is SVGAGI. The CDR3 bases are TGTGCCAGCGTCTCGGGGGGGGTAGGGGAAAAACTGTTTTTT. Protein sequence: CASVSGGVGEKLFF.

CDR3 amino acids: CASSLALPSGYNEQFF. The CDR3 DNA reads as TGTGCCAGCAGCTTAGCGCTTCCCAGCGGATACAATGAGCAGTTCTTC. The chain has TRBV7-2 and TRBJ2-1, with D perhaps matching TRBD2 (5 bases). V lost 0 bases, J lost 4 bases, and 13 bases lay in between. The CDR3 sequence is 16 residues long. Per germline, CDR1 SGHTA and CDR2 FQGNSA.